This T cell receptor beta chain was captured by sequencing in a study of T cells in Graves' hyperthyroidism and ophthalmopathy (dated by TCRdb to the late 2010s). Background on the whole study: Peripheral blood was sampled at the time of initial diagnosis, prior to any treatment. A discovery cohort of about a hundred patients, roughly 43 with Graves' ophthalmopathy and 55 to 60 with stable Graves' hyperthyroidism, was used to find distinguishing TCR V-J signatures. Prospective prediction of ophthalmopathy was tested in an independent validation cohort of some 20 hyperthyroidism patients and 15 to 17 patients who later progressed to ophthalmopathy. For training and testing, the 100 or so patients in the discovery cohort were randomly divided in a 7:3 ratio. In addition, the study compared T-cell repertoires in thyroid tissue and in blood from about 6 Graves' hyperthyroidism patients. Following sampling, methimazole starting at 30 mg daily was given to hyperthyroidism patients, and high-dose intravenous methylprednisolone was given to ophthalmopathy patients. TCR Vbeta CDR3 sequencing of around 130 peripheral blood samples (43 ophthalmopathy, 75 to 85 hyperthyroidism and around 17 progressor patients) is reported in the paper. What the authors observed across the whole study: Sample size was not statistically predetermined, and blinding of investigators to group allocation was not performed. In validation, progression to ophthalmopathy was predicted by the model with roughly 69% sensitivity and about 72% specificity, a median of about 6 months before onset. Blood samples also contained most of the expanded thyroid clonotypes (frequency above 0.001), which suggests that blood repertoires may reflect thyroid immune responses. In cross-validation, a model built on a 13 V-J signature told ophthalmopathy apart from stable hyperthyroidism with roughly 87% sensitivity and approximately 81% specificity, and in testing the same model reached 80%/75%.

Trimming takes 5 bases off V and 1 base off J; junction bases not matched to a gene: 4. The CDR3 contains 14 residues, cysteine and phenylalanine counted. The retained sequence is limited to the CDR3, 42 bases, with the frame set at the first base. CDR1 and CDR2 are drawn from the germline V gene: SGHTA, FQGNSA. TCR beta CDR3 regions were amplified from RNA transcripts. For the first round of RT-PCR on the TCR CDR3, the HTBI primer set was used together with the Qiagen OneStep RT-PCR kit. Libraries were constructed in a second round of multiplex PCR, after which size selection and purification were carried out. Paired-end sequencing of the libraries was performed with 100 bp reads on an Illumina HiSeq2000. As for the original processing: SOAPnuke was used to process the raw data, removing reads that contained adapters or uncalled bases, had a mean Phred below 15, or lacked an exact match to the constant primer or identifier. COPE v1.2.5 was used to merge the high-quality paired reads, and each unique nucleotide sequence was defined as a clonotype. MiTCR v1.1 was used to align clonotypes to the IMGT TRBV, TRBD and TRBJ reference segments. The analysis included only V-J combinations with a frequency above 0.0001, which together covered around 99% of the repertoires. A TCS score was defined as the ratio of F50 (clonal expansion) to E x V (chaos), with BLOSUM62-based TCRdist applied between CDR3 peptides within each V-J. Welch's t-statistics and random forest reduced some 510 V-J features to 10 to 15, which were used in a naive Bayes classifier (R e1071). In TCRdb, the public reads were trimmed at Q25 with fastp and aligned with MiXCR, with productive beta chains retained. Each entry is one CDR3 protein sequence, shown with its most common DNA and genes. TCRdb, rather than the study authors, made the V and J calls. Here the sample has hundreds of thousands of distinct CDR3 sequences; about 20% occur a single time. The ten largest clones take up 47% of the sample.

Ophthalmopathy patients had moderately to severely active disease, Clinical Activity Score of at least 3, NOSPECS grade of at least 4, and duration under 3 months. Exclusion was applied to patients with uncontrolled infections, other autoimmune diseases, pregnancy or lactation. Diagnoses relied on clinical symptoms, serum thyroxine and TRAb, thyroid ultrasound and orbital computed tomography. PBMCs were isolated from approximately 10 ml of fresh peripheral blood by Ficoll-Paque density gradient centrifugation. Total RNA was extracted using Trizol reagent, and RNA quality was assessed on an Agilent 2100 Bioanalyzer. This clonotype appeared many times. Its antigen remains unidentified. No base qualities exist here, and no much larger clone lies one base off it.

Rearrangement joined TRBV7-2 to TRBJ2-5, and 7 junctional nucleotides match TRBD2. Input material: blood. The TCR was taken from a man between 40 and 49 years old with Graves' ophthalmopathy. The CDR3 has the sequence CASSQGLLQETQYF. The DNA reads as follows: TGTGCCAGCAGCCAGGGACTACTCCAAGAGACCCAGTACTTC.